Listed below are T cell receptor beta chains from one sample, sequenced in a study of T cell responses to AZD1222 COVID-19 vaccine. Data came from immunoSEQ multiplex PCR; TCRdb stores just in-frame clones and leaves some out. Among more than 80,000 clones, approximately 90% were seen once, and the ten largest hold about a fifth. The sequencing used peripheral blood, collected on day 0 of AZD1222 vaccination. The receptors derive from an adult in good health. Each CDR3 is given with its conserved first and last residue. D genes are given only for firm matches. For some rows the clone size is stated as once, few or many, or as a class when expanded; others skip it.

abundance | d_gene | j_gene | v_gene | CDR3aa | CDR3nt
NA | NA | TRBJ2-2 | TRBV29-1 | CSVEDAPGELFF | TGCAGCGTTGAAGATGCTCCCGGGGAGCTGTTTTTT
NA | NA | TRBJ1-1 | TRBV27 | CASSFAGMMNTEAFF | TGTGCCAGCAGTTTCGCAGGGATGATGAACACTGAAGCTTTCTTT
NA | NA | TRBJ1-1 | TRBV3-1/TRBV3-2 | CASSQGGPSNTEAFF | TGTGCCAGCAGCCAAGGTGGGCCATCGAACACTGAAGCTTTCTTT
NA | NA | TRBJ1-5 | TRBV7-9 | CASSQWLGGTDQPQHF | TGTGCCAGCAGTCAATGGTTAGGTGGGACGGATCAGCCCCAGCATTTT
NA | TRBD1 | TRBJ2-5 | TRBV10-3 | CAISGNRGSGQETQYF | TGTGCCATCAGTGGCAACAGGGGGTCTGGTCAAGAGACCCAGTACTTC
NA | NA | TRBJ1-2 | TRBV7-2 | CASSLRLGRGGYTF | TGTGCCAGCAGCTTAAGGTTGGGCAGGGGTGGCTACACCTTC
NA | NA | TRBJ1-4 | TRBV7-9 | CASSIAAGTANEKLFF | TGTGCCAGCAGCATTGCCGCCGGGACCGCTAATGAAAAACTGTTTTTT
NA | NA | TRBJ1-1 | TRBV12-3/TRBV12-4 | CASTLGAWAEAFF | TGTGCCAGCACCCTGGGGGCATGGGCTGAAGCTTTCTTT
medium-sized | NA | TRBJ2-6 | TRBV7-6 | CASSLIFSGANVLTF | TGTGCCAGCAGCCTCATATTCTCTGGGGCCAACGTCCTGACTTTC
once | NA | TRBJ1-6 | TRBV2 | CASSAITGPLGSPLHF | TGTGCCAGCAGCGCCATCACAGGTCCCTTGGGGTCACCCCTCCACTTT
few | NA | TRBJ2-3 | TRBV7-2 | CASSPLESDTQYF | TGTGCCAGCAGCCCTCTAGAGTCAGATACGCAGTATTTT
once | NA | TRBJ1-2 | TRBV18 | CASSPTVAVAGHYGYTF | TGTGCCAGCTCCCCAACGGTAGCAGTTGCAGGGCACTATGGCTACACCTTC
NA | NA | TRBJ1-6 | TRBV7-9 | CASSLKSRDNSPLHF | TGTGCCAGCAGCCTGAAGTCCAGGGACAATTCACCCCTCCACTTT
NA | NA | TRBJ1-1 | TRBV7-9 | CASSLSGGGTEAFF | TGTGCCAGCAGCTTAAGTGGGGGTGGCACTGAAGCTTTCTTT
NA | NA | TRBJ1-6 | TRBV5-6 | CASSSPLGYNSPLHF | TGTGCCAGCAGCTCCCCGCTGGGTTACAATTCACCCCTCCACTTT
NA | TRBD2 | TRBJ2-1 | TRBV9 | CASSVVPSGGPNEQFF | TGTGCCAGCAGCGTAGTACCTAGCGGGGGCCCCAATGAGCAGTTCTTC
NA | NA | TRBJ2-3 | TRBV19 | CASSGVGKSTDTQYF | TGTGCCAGTAGTGGGGTGGGTAAGAGCACAGATACGCAGTATTTT
NA | TRBD1 | TRBJ1-1 | TRBV6-5 | CASSYGTGGVDTEAFF | TGTGCCAGCAGTTACGGGACAGGGGGCGTCGACACTGAAGCTTTCTTT
NA | NA | TRBJ2-1 | TRBV4-3 | CASSQVAPRQGGNNEQFF | TGCGCCAGCAGCCAAGTTGCCCCCCGACAGGGAGGGAACAATGAGCAGTTCTTC
NA | NA | TRBJ1-1 | TRBV30 | CAWSATNQAFF | TGTGCCTGGAGTGCGACAAATCAAGCTTTCTTT
NA | NA | TRBJ2-7 | TRBV11-2 | CASSLGTGQIYEQYF | TGTGCCAGCAGCTTAGGAACGGGACAAATCTACGAGCAGTACTTC
NA | NA | TRBJ1-5 | TRBV5-4 | CASSSQGSNQPQHF | TGTGCCAGCAGCTCCCAGGGGAGCAATCAGCCCCAGCATTTT
once | TRBD1 | TRBJ1-5 | TRBV10-3 | CAINRQGLGDQPQHF | TGTGCCATCAATCGACAGGGACTCGGGGATCAGCCCCAGCATTTT
NA | NA | TRBJ1-2 | TRBV5-4 | CASSLVGIGGYTF | TGTGCCAGCAGCTTGGTAGGGATCGGCGGCTACACCTTC
NA | NA | TRBJ1-2 | TRBV21-1 | CASSMHPQRLPVPDDRLGYTF | TGTGCCAGCAGCATGCACCCCCAACGCCTTCCAGTACCGGATGATCGCCTAGGCTACACCTTC